Below, 7 T cell receptor beta chains from the same sample are listed, as sequenced in a study of shared clonotypes between healthy human individuals (dated by TCRdb to 2020 to 2021). The library was prepared using the immunoSEQ multiplex PCR assay. Entries here come from immuneACCESS through TCRdb and include only in-frame sequences with V and J called. Some clones fail to appear in such tables; in the studies checked, an unresolved V gene covers under half of the shortfall, and the cause of the remainder is unknown. In all, the sample holds about 2.4 million clones, and around 94% of those were seen once. The ten top clones hold about 0.13% of the sample. The sample taken for sequencing was naive CD4+ T cells sorted from blood. This sample's cell subset or site label indicates: CD45RA+ positively selected. These receptors were obtained from a man aged 18 to 29 in good health.

This clone was detected only once. The V gene is TRBV28, the J gene TRBJ2-3; TRBD1 matches at 7 bases. The CDR3 sequence is 17 residues long. V was clipped by 8 bases and J by 3 bases; unmatched bases: 17. Germline-derived CDR1 and CDR2 are MDHEN and SYDVKM. CDR3 nucleotide sequence: TGTGCCAGCGGTTACTTAAGGGGACAGAGGGGGACAGATACGCAGTATTTT. Residues: CASGYLRGQRGTDTQYF.

The V call is TRBV5-4, the J call TRBJ1-1; TRBD1 matches at 8 bases. The CDR3 consists of 15 residues. Losses at the gene ends were 4 bases for V and 5 bases for J; bases not matched to a gene: 10. Germline values: CDR1 SGHNT, CDR2 YYREEE (reference sequence). CDR3 sequence reads: CASSQGQGGRTEAFF. In nucleotides, the CDR3 is TGTGCCAGCAGCCAAGGACAGGGAGGAAGGACTGAAGCTTTCTTT.

The genes are TRBV28 and TRBJ1-6; possible D gene TRBD1, 6 bases. Trimming shortened V by 6 bases and J by 8 bases, and 14 bases separated the two germline ends. The V gene's germline CDR1 is MDHEN and CDR2 SYDVKM. This CDR3 region has 14 residues. CDR3 sequence: CASRGGTKDSPLHF. The CDR3 coding sequence is TGTGCCAGCAGGGGGGGGACAAAAGATTCACCCCTCCACTTT.

The chain carries TRBV6-6 and TRBJ2-3; D is perhaps TRBD1 (5 bases). The CDR3 extends over 14 amino acids. The ends were cut back, 5 bases at V and 1 base at J, with 10 bases in the middle. Germline V CDR1 and CDR2: MNHNY, SVGAGI (reference sequence). As DNA, the CDR3 is TGTGCCAGCAGTGACTGGGGCGGCACAGATACGCAGTATTTT. The encoded protein is CASSDWGGTDTQYF.

V usage is TRBV30 and J usage is TRBJ1-4; D is unclear. The CDR3 sequence is 14 residues long. CDR1 GTSNPN and CDR2 SVGIG come from the germline V gene (reference sequence). The V gene lost 2 bases and the J gene lost 8 bases, with 15 bases spanning the gap. The CDR3 region is CAWSSAVVGEKLFF. CDR3 nucleotide sequence: TGTGCCTGGAGTTCCGCCGTCGTAGGGGAAAAACTGTTTTTT.

CDR3 loop: CASSLNGGTVYEQYF. As DNA, the CDR3 is TGTGCCAGCTCACTTAACGGCGGGACGGTCTACGAGCAGTACTTC. V is TRBV18 and J is TRBJ2-7; D is possibly TRBD2 (6 bases). Germline V lookup: CDR1 KGHSH, CDR2 LQKENI. This CDR3 is 15 amino acids long. Trimming left V 4 bases short and J 3 bases short, with 16 bases between.

The gene calls are TRBV18 and TRBJ1-6; D gene unclear. Germline CDR1 KGHSH, CDR2 LQKENI. The CDR3 length is 14 residues. Trimming took 6 bases from V and 10 from J, leaving 16 bases between them. CDR3 bases: TGTGCCAGCTCTGCATTGTCTAAGGAGTCACCCCTCCACTTT. Residues: CASSALSKESPLHF.